The 9 T cell receptor beta chains below all came from one sample that was sequenced in a study of blood T cell repertoires in COVID-19. Some clones are missing from TCRdb's copy, which holds only in-frame ones; the method was immunoSEQ multiplex PCR. Among 150,000 or so clones listed, 75% to 90% were seen once. Material: PBMCs or T cells enriched from blood (not recorded which). These receptor sequences come from a woman aged 40 to 55 who had been exposed to COVID-19.

This clone showed up just a few times. The chain couples TRBV6-4 to TRBJ2-1, with 7 bases lining up with TRBD2. The CDR3 length is 14 residues. Trimming removed 4 bases from V and 0 bases from J; junction bases left unmatched: 0. CDR1 and CDR2 (germline): MRHNA, SNTAGT. CDR3 coding DNA: TGTGCCAGCAGTGGCGGGAGCTCCTACAATGAGCAGTTCTTC. This codes for CASSGGSSYNEQFF.

The V gene is TRBV7-9, the J gene TRBJ1-6; D unclear. Between the trimmed V and J ends, which lost 2 bases and 0 bases, there was a span of 8 bases. This CDR3 region has 16 residues. Per the germline V gene, CDR1 is SEHNR and CDR2 is FQNEAQ (reference sequence). The CDR3 DNA sequence: TGTGCCAGCAGCTTAACTGAAAGCTCCTATAATTCACCCCTCCACTTT. It encodes CASSLTESSYNSPLHF.

The chain has TRBV5-4 and TRBJ1-4, with a weak D call TRBD1 (5 bases). This CDR3 has 15 amino acids. Trimming cost V 4 bases and J 0 bases, with 10 bases left between them. Germline V CDR1 and CDR2: SGHNT, YYREEE (reference sequence). For the CDR3, the DNA is TGTGCCAGCAGCCCCGACAGAGCAACTAATGAAAAACTGTTTTTT. It yields the protein CASSPDRATNEKLFF.

V and J are TRBV7-6 and TRBJ1-2; 7 positions match TRBD1. Germline V gives CDR1 SGHVS, CDR2 FNYEAQ. V was pared by 5 bases and J by 8 bases, with 14 bases of the junction left unmatched. This CDR3 is 15 amino acids long. CDR3 nucleotides: TGTGCCAGCAGCAAGAAAAGGACAGGCCAGGACGGCTACACCTTC. Translated, it gives CASSKKRTGQDGYTF.

V and J are TRBV7-3 and TRBJ1-1; D is ambiguous. The CDR3 totals 13 residues. Germline CDR1 SGHTA, CDR2 FQGTGA. Trimming removed 5 bases from V and 5 bases from J, with 12 bases in between. The CDR3 DNA reads TGTGCCAGCAGCCCCTCGCGGGAGACTGAAGCTTTCTTT. It encodes CASSPSRETEAFF.

The genes are TRBV5-1 and TRBJ2-2; D perhaps matches TRBD2 (5 bases). V shed 4 bases and J shed 10 bases, with 11 bases lying between them. The CDR3 runs 12 residues. Germline V lookup: CDR1 SGHRS, CDR2 YFSETQ. For the CDR3, the DNA is TGCGCCAGCAGCCCGGGAAGTGTGGAGCTGTTTTTT. Translated: CASSPGSVELFF.

This clone was recorded only once. The chain has TRBV11-2 and TRBJ2-5; tentative D call: TRBD2 (6 bases). V lost 5 bases, J lost 2 bases, and 15 bases lay in between. CDR1 and CDR2 (germline): SGHAT, FQNNGV. CDR3 length equals 15 residues. CDR3 protein: CASSPSRRGQETQYF. CDR3 in DNA: TGTGCCAGCAGCCCCTCAAGGAGGGGTCAAGAGACCCAGTACTTC.

The V gene is TRBV11-3, the J gene TRBJ2-2; 8 nucleotides match TRBD1. CDR3 length equals 15 residues. Trimming at V came to 4 bases and at J to 5 bases, leaving 6 bases not matched to a gene. The germline V gene encodes CDR1 SGHNT and CDR2 YENEEA. DNA for the CDR3: TGTGCCAGCAGCTACCGACAGGGGAAGACCGGGGAGCTGTTTTTT. Translation: CASSYRQGKTGELFF.

The CDR3 nucleotides are TGTGCCAGCAGCGTAGGACAGGGAAGCGAGCAGTACTTC. It specifies CASSVGQGSEQYF. The V and J genes are TRBV9 and TRBJ2-7, with 7 positions matching TRBD1. The CDR3 has 13 amino acids. V shed 0 bases, J shed 6 bases, and the junction held 3 bases outside the gene matches. Per the germline V gene, CDR1 is SGDLS and CDR2 is YYNGEE.